The source of this TCR beta chain is a study of molecular identifiers for immune sequencing clone quantification (dated by TCRdb to the late 2010s). About the investigation overall: In a replicate experiment, RNA from approximately 22,000 or 94,000 naive CD8 T cells was split into five aliquots, four of which were sequenced. CD8 T cells were used in a methods study to benchmark molecular-identifier clustering-based TCR repertoire sequencing (MIDCIRS) and TCR RNA copy counting.

Regarding this clonotype: The clone's antigen remains unknown. No per-base quality is available; no much larger clone lies one base away.

Libraries were made using PCR. Sequencer: NextSeq 500. Bulk TCR libraries were prepared as previously described, using TCR primers listed in Table S5. Purification of total RNA was performed with the Qiagen AllPrep DNA/RNA kit. Before any analysis, reads coming from multiple sequencing runs of the same library were combined into one pool. In the paper's pipeline: Reads were retained only if their TCR constant sequence matched exactly, and those retained reads were trimmed to 150 nt and grouped according to their 12-nt molecular barcodes. Reads inside each barcode group were sub-clustered using a 15% Levenshtein threshold, and a quality-weighted consensus sequence was constructed for each RNA molecule. Non-functional sequences were discarded, and so were lower-count sequences lying one edit away from another sequence. Barcode sub-clusters with fewer than 20% of the maximum read count were removed, based on fitting two negative binomial distributions. TCRdb took the public reads, trimmed them with fastp at Q25, ran MiXCR for clone calling and kept in-frame beta chains. Entries that share a CDR3 protein sequence are merged under the most common genes and DNA. The V and J calls here are based on TCRdb, not the publication. The sample table holds around 480,000 distinct CDR3 sequences, of which around 25% were seen once. The ten largest account for around 0.79% of the sample.

Libraries of naive CD8 T cells were built from around 18,000 to 910,000 sorted cells, with 10%, 30% or 50% of the purified RNA used. Naive CD8 T cells were FACS-sorted as CD8+CD4-CCR7+CD45RA+ on a BD FACSAria II into RLT Plus buffer. Around 11 TCR copies' worth of Jurkat RNA were spiked into roughly 19,000-1,000,000 naive CD8 T cell samples to test detection sensitivity. Enrichment of CD8 T cells was done with RosetteSep CD8+ T Cell Enrichment Cocktail plus Ficoll-Paque, and ACK red cell lysis came afterward. General study outcomes and caveats: When barcode sub-clustering was left out, chimeric consensus sequences inflated TCR diversity, with chimeras reaching as high as 47%. Spiked-in Jurkat TCR RNA equivalent to a single cell was reported to be detectable even among 850,000 to 1,000,000 naive CD8 T cells. The naive libraries included spiked-in Jurkat TCR RNA (fewer than eleven copies' worth), and this Jurkat TCR RNA is not part of the donor repertoire. In CMV-specific effector cells, clones with more than 20 RNA copies accounted for over 97% of molecules, whereas in naive cells such clones accounted for under 1%. Modeling gave 3 to 3.5 recovered TCR RNA copies per cell versus 8 to 10 by digital PCR, implying 25% to 30% capture efficiency. The sizes of highly expanded clones could end up underestimated when identical TCR molecules share a barcode.

The CDR3 numbers 13 residues from cysteine through phenylalanine. Only the CDR3 DNA stays, 39 bases, in frame from base 1. V drops 6 bases and J drops 2 bases, leaving 11 bases in between. Based on the germline V gene (reference sequence), the CDR1 and CDR2 sequences are DFQATT and SNEGSKA. The sequencing sample was made of naive CD8+ T cells from blood, with Jurkat cell RNA spiked in. The sample's cell subset or site label, in plain terms: FACS-sorted CD8+CD4-CCR7+CD45RA+ naive T cells. The chain is encoded by TRBV20-1 joined to TRBJ1-5; confidence is insufficient to name the D gene. The TCR originated in a human donor in good health. Some libraries in this study had Jurkat cell RNA spiked in. The CDR3 loop reads CSAPVPGNQPQHF. The nucleotides read TGCAGTGCACCAGTTCCTGGCAATCAGCCCCAGCATTTT.